This is a list of T cell receptor beta chains from one sample in a study of molecular identifiers for immune sequencing clone quantification. TCRdb reanalysed the PCR reads using MiXCR and keeps one entry per CDR3 protein. This table has approximately 680,000 distinct CDR3 sequences, 25% appearing once. The sample comprised naive CD8+ T cells from blood, with Jurkat cell RNA spiked in. These receptor sequences come from a human donor in good health. Some libraries in this study had Jurkat cell RNA spiked in. CDR3s include the opening cysteine and the closing phenylalanine or tryptophan. The order of the fields is D gene, J gene, clone size, V gene, CDR3 protein, CDR3 DNA. D genes are given only for firm matches. Part of the rows lack a size; the others show once, few, many or a class for expanded clones.

>TRBD2|TRBJ2-2|NA|TRBV5-6
CASSVSPGLAAAANTGELFF
TGTGCCAGCAGCGTAAGCCCGGGACTAGCGGCAGCAGCGAACACCGGGGAGCTGTTTTTT
>TRBD2|TRBJ2-1|NA|TRBV2
CASGTMLQSEQFF
TGTGCCAGCGGGACTATGCTCCAGAGTGAGCAGTTCTTC
>TRBD1|TRBJ1-1|many|TRBV4-3
CASSQDIYGRGRAFF
TGCGCCAGCAGCCAAGATATTTACGGGAGGGGGCGAGCTTTCTTT
>NA|TRBJ2-1|few|TRBV29-1
CSGLPSGYNEQFF
TGCAGCGGCCTCCCGAGCGGGTACAATGAGCAGTTCTTC
>NA|TRBJ2-1|NA|TRBV19
CASSPDGGSYNEQFF
TGTGCCAGTAGTCCCGATGGGGGGAGCTACAATGAGCAGTTCTTC
>NA|TRBJ2-7|NA|TRBV24-1
CATGTGYEQYF
TGTGCCACCGGGACGGGATACGAGCAGTACTTC
>NA|TRBJ2-3|NA|TRBV5-3
CASSITDTRYF
TGTGCCAGCAGCATAACAGATACGCGGTATTTT
>NA|TRBJ2-2|few|TRBV30
CAWSVTWTGELFF
TGTGCCTGGAGTGTAACTTGGACCGGGGAGCTGTTTTTT
>NA|TRBJ2-1|many|TRBV4-3
CASSQDSASYNEQFF
TGCGCCAGCAGCCAAGATTCGGCGAGCTACAATGAGCAGTTCTTC
>NA|TRBJ2-5|NA|TRBV6-2/TRBV6-3
CASSPLPGEETQYF
TGTGCCAGCAGTCCCCTGCCAGGGGAAGAGACCCAGTACTTC
>NA|TRBJ1-3|NA|TRBV4-1
CASSQEGSGRLGNTIYF
TGCGCCAGCAGCCAAGAGGGATCAGGGCGCCTTGGAAACACCATATATTTT
>NA|TRBJ2-2|NA|TRBV7-6
CASSLVVGADTGELFF
TGTGCCAGCAGCTTAGTGGTGGGGGCGGACACCGGGGAGCTGTTTTTT
>TRBD1|TRBJ1-1|few|TRBV27
CASSIGTGVEAFF
TGTGCCAGCAGTATTGGGACAGGGGTGGAAGCTTTCTTT
>NA|TRBJ2-3|many|TRBV6-1
CASSESRTAITDTQYF
TGTGCCAGCAGTGAATCCCGGACAGCCATCACAGATACGCAGTATTTT
>TRBD2|TRBJ2-1|NA|TRBV4-1
CASSQQLAGVYEQFF
TGCGCCAGCAGCCAACAACTAGCGGGGGTGTATGAGCAGTTCTTC
>TRBD2|TRBJ2-4|many|TRBV7-9
CASSSGLAGINDPRGIQYF
TGTGCCAGCAGCTCGGGACTAGCGGGTATAAACGACCCACGGGGCATTCAGTACTTC
>NA|TRBJ2-7|few|TRBV27
CASSLRTPGTGSSYEQYF
TGTGCCAGCAGTTTACGGACCCCCGGGACTGGAAGCTCCTACGAGCAGTACTTC
>NA|TRBJ2-2|once|TRBV5-6
CASRPDYFSDTGELFF
TGTGCCAGCAGGCCTGACTATTTTTCGGACACCGGGGAGCTGTTTTTT
>TRBD2|TRBJ2-2|many|TRBV3-1
CASSLMLAGTGELFF
TGTGCCAGCAGCCTCATGCTAGCGGGCACCGGGGAGCTGTTTTTT
>TRBD2|TRBJ2-2|few|TRBV30
CAWSWLAGTGELFF
TGTGCCTGGAGTTGGCTAGCGGGAACCGGGGAGCTGTTTTTT
>NA|TRBJ2-7|many|TRBV20-1
CSARDLGQPGVFEQYF
TGCAGTGCTAGAGATCTCGGACAGCCCGGGGTATTCGAGCAGTACTTC
>NA|TRBJ1-3|few|TRBV7-9
CASSSSFSGNAIYF
TGTGCCAGCAGCTCCTCTTTCTCTGGAAACGCCATATATTTT
>TRBD1|TRBJ1-6|few|TRBV13
CASSVQGAAYNSPLHF
TGTGCCAGCAGCGTACAGGGGGCGGCCTATAATTCACCCCTCCACTTT
>TRBD2|TRBJ2-7|few|TRBV10-1
CASSMGLAGYEQYF
TGCGCCAGCAGTATGGGACTAGCGGGGTACGAGCAGTACTTC
>NA|TRBJ2-7|few|TRBV25-1
CASSEAGQLYEQYF
TGTGCCAGCAGTGAAGCGGGACAGCTCTACGAGCAGTACTTC
>NA|TRBJ1-1|few|TRBV6-5
CASSNPRGGTEAFF
TGTGCCAGCAGCAACCCCCGGGGGGGCACTGAAGCTTTCTTT
>NA|TRBJ1-1|many|TRBV5-4
CASSEQVTGTEAFF
TGTGCCAGCAGTGAACAGGTAACGGGCACTGAAGCTTTCTTT
>TRBD1|TRBJ1-2|NA|TRBV4-3
CASSQEDRGAGYTF
TGCGCCAGCAGCCAAGAAGACAGGGGAGCAGGCTACACCTTC
>TRBD2|TRBJ2-3|many|TRBV12-3/TRBV12-4
CASSAFGSGFVDTQYF
TGTGCCAGCAGCGCCTTTGGTAGCGGGTTTGTGGATACGCAGTATTTT
>NA|TRBJ2-7|few|TRBV12-3/TRBV12-4
CASSGAWRTYEQYF
TGTGCCAGCAGCGGGGCCTGGCGAACCTACGAGCAGTACTTC
>NA|TRBJ2-7|NA|TRBV2
CASSDSRNYEQYF
TGTGCCAGCAGTGACTCGAGAAACTACGAGCAGTACTTC
>NA|TRBJ2-1|NA|TRBV6-5
CASSYKTSNSHNEQFF
TGTGCCAGCAGTTATAAAACCTCCAACAGTCACAATGAGCAGTTCTTC
>NA|TRBJ1-6|few|TRBV14
CASSQVGDTWSSYNSPLHF
TGTGCCAGCAGCCAAGTGGGGGACACCTGGAGCTCCTATAATTCACCCCTCCACTTT
>NA|TRBJ1-4|many|TRBV28
CASSPPTTGYEKLFF
TGTGCCAGCAGCCCTCCTACCACAGGGTATGAAAAACTGTTTTTT
>NA|TRBJ1-1|many|TRBV5-1
CASTELGAEAFF
TGCGCCAGCACTGAGTTGGGGGCTGAAGCTTTCTTT
>NA|TRBJ1-6|NA|TRBV5-4
CASSAGHNNSPLHF
TGTGCCAGCAGCGCGGGACACAATAATTCACCCCTCCACTTT
>NA|TRBJ1-2|few|TRBV2
CASGDIGYTF
TGTGCCAGCGGTGACATAGGCTACACCTTC
>NA|TRBJ1-6|NA|TRBV19
CASSPVEGRPLHF
TGTGCCAGTAGCCCCGTGGAAGGAAGGCCCCTCCACTTT
>TRBD2|TRBJ2-3|many|TRBV7-2
CASSLNEQRDSTDTQYF
TGTGCCAGCAGCTTAAATGAGCAGCGGGACAGCACAGATACGCAGTATTTT
>TRBD1|TRBJ2-1|NA|TRBV29-1
CSVDRESYNEQFF
TGCAGCGTCGACAGGGAATCCTACAATGAGCAGTTCTTC
>NA|TRBJ2-7|NA|TRBV11-2
CASSLVGWGPSSYEQYF
TGCGCCAGCAGCTTAGTGGGTTGGGGGCCCAGCTCCTACGAGCAGTACTTC
>TRBD1|TRBJ2-3|few|TRBV18
CASSPDRGSSDTQYF
TGTGCCAGCTCCCCGGACAGGGGGTCATCAGATACGCAGTATTTT